This T cell receptor (beta chain) was identified during a study of PD-L1 blockade in urothelial cancer. For the study at large: Median T cell yield per blood sample was 120,000 to 150,000 cells.

Clones were sequenced by immunoSEQ multiplex PCR, and TCRdb holds only the in-frame ones, with some missing. The table lists some 45,000 clones, about 91% of them singletons, with 3% to 5% in the top ten. Each patient presented with locally advanced or metastatic urothelial carcinoma. This clone was observed a single time. V lost 6 bases to trimming and J lost 0 bases; unmatched junction nucleotides: 12. This CDR3 comprises 19 residues. Germline V gene lookup returns CDR1 SGDLS and CDR2 YYNGEE. This sequence joins TRBV9 and TRBJ2-6, with 10 bases fitting TRBD2. The receptor comes from an elderly man with urothelial cancer. The specimen was PBMCs, collected around atezolizumab (anti-PD-L1) treatment. The CDR3 DNA follows: TGTGCCAGCAACCAAGGGGGGGCTAGCGGGAGCTCTGGGGCCAACGTCCTGACTTTC. Protein sequence: CASNQGGASGSSGANVLTF. Variable domain in full (rest from reference TRBV9 and TRBJ2-6): DSGVTQTPKHLITATGQRVTLRCSPRSGDLSVYWYQQSLDQGLQFLIQYYNGEERAKGNILERFSAQQFPDLHSELNLSSLELGDSALYFCASNQGGASGSSGANVLTFGAGSRLTVL.